The clone carrying this TCR beta chain was seen repeatedly, ten times or more. Its target is not known. Regarding the study as a whole: The TCR gene usage of tumor memory CD4+ T cells clustered together with blood and lymph node memory CD4+ cells and with lymph node naive CD4+ cells.

MiXCR, run by TCRdb on the 5' RACE reads, gives a single entry per CDR3 protein. The sample records roughly 40,000 distinct CDR3 sequences, about 20% being singletons. The CDR3 has 15 amino acids. Losses at the gene ends were 6 bases for V and 0 bases for J; bases not matched to a gene: 8. In germline, CDR1 is DFQATT, CDR2 SNEGSKA (reference sequence). The gene calls are TRBV20-1 and TRBJ2-7; 10 positions match TRBD2. The sequence was collected from a female donor with breast cancer. Material for sequencing was naive CD4+ T cells sorted from a lymph node. Subset described: naive CD4+ T cells, CD4+CD45RA+CD25-. CDR3 region: CSAASGSPSSYEQYF. The CDR3 region has the DNA TGCAGTGCCGCTAGCGGGAGCCCCAGCTCCTACGAGCAGTACTTC.